This T cell receptor beta chain is drawn from a study of shared clonotypes between healthy human individuals. Germline CDR1 reads SGHAT; CDR2 reads FQNNGV. The CDR3 runs 14 residues. V lost 4 bases and J lost 3, with 11 bases in between. The naive CD8 subset, CD45RO-negative cells positively selected for CCR7, excluded terminally differentiated effector memory CD45RA+ cells. Deep-level assay runs were performed. Sequencing was performed with immunoSEQ multiplex PCR; in TCRdb, only in-frame clones are kept and a portion is missing. The data contain over 2 million clones, about 94% of them singletons. The V call is TRBV11-2, the J call TRBJ2-3, with D possibly TRBD2 on 5 matching bases. The sample consisted of naive CD8+ T cells sorted from blood. This receptor was taken from a man aged 18 to 35 in good health. CDR3 region: CASSSGEVTDTQYF. The CDR3 DNA reads as TGTGCCAGCAGCTCCGGGGAAGTGACAGATACGCAGTATTTT.